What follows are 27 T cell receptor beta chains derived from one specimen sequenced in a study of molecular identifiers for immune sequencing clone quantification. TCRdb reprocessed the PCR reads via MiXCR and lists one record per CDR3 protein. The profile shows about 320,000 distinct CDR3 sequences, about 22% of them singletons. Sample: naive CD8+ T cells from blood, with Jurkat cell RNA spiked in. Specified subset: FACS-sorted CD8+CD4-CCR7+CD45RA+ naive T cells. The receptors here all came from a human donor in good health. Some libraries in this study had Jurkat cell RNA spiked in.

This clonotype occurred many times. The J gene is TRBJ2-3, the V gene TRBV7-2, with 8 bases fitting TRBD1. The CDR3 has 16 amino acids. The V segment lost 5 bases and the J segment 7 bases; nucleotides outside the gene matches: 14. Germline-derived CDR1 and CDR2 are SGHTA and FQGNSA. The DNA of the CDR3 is TGTGCCAGCAGCAAGGACAGGGCGGGCACACAAAATACGCAGTATTTT. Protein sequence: CASSKDRAGTQNTQYF.

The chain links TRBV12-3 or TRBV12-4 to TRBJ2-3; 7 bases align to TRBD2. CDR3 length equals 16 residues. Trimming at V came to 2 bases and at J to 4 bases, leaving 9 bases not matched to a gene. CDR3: CASSLLGRTSADTQYF. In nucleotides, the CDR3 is TGTGCCAGCAGTTTACTAGGACGTACTAGCGCAGATACGCAGTATTTT.

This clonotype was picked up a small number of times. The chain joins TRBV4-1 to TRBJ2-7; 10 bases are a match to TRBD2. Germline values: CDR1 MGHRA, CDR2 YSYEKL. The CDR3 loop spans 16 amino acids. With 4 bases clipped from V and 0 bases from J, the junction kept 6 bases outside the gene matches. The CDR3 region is CASSPPRTSGSYEQYF. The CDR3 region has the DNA TGCGCCAGCAGCCCCCCGAGGACTAGCGGCTCCTACGAGCAGTACTTC.

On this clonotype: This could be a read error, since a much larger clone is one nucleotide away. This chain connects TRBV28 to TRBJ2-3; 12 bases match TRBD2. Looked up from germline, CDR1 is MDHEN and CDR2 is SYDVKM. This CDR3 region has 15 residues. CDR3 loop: CPSSSGTSGSDTQYF. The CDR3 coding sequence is TGTCCCAGCAGCTCTGGGACTAGCGGGTCAGATACGCAGTATTTT.

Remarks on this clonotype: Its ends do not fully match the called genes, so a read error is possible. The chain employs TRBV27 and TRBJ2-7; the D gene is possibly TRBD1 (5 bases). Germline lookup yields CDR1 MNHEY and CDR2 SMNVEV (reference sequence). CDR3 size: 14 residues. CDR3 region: CVSSPSGIYYEQYF. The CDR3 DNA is TGTGTCAGCAGTCCCTCAGGGATCTACTACGAGCAGTACTTC.

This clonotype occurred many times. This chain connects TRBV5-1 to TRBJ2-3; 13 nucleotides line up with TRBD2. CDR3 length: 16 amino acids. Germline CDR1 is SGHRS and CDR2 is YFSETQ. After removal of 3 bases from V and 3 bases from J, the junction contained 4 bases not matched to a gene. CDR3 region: CASSSETSGGTDTQYF. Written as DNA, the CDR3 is TGCGCCAGCAGCTCAGAGACTAGCGGGGGGACAGATACGCAGTATTTT.

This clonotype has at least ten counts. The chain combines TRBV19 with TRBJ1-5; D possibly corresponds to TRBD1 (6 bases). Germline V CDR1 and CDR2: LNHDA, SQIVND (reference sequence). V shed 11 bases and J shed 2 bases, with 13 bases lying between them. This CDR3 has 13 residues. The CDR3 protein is CAGGGQRNQPQHF. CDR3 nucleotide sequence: TGTGCCGGAGGAGGACAGCGCAATCAGCCCCAGCATTTT.

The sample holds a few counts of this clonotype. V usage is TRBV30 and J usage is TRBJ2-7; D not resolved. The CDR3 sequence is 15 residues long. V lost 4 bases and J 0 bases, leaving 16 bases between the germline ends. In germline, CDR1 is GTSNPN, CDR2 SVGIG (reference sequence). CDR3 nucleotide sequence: TGTGCCTGGAAACCAAAAGGCGTAGACTCCTACGAGCAGTACTTC. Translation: CAWKPKGVDSYEQYF. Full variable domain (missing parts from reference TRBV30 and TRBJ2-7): SQTIHQWPATLVQPVGSPLSLECTVEGTSNPNLYWYRQAAGRGLQLLFYSVGIGQISSEVPQNLSASRPQDRQFILSSKKLLLSDSGFYLCAWKPKGVDSYEQYFGPGTRLTVT.

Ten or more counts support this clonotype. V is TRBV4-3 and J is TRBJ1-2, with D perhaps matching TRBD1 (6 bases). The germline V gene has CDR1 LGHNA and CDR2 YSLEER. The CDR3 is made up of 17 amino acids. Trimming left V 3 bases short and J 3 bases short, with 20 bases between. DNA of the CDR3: TGCGCCAGCAGCCATATAAGCTACAGGGAAGGGGACTATGGCTACACCTTC. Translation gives CASSHISYREGDYGYTF.

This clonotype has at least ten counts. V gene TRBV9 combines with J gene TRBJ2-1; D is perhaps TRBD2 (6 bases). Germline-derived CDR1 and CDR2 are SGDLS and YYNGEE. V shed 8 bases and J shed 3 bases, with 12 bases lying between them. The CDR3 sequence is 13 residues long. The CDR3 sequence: CASNGGDYNEQFF. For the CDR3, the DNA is TGTGCCAGTAACGGGGGAGACTACAATGAGCAGTTCTTC.

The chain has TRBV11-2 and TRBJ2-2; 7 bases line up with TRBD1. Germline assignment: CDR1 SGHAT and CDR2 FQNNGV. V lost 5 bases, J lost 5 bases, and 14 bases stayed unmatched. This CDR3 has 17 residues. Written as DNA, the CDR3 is TGTGCCAGCAGCCCAGACCTGACAGGGACGAGGACCGGGGAGCTGTTTTTT. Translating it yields CASSPDLTGTRTGELFF.

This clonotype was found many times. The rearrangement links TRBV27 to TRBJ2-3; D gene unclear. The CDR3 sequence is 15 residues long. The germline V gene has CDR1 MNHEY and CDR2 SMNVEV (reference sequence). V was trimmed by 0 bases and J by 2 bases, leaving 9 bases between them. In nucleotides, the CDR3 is TGTGCCAGCAGTTTATCGTTACTCCTCACAGATACGCAGTATTTT. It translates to CASSLSLLLTDTQYF.

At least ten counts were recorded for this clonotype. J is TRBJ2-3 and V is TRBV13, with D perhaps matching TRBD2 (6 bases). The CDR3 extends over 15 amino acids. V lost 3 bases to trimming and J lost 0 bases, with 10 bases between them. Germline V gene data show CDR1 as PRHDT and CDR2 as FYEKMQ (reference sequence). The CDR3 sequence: CASSFYSGSTDTQYF. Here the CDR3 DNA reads TGTGCCAGCAGCTTCTACAGCGGGAGCACAGATACGCAGTATTTT.

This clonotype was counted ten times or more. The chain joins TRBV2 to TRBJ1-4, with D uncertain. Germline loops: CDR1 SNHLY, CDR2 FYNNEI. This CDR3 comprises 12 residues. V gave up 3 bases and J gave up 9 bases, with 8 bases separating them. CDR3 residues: CASSDIRKKLFF. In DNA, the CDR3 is TGTGCCAGCAGTGATATACGTAAAAAACTGTTTTTT.

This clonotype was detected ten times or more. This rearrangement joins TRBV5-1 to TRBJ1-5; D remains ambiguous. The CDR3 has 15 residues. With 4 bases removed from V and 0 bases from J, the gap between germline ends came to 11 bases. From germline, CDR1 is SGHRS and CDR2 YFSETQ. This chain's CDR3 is CASSPNPYSNQPQHF. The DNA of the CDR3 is TGCGCCAGCAGCCCCAACCCTTATAGCAATCAGCCCCAGCATTTT. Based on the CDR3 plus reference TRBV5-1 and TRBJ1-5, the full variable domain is KAGVTQTPRYLIKTRGQQVTLSCSPISGHRSVSWYQQTPGQGLQFLFEYFSETQRNKGNFPGRFSGRQFSNSRSEMNVSTLELGDSALYLCASSPNPYSNQPQHFGDGTRLSIL.

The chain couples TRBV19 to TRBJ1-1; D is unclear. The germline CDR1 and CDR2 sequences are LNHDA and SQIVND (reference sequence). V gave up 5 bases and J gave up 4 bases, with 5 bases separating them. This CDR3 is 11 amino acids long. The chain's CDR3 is CASSDSTEAFF. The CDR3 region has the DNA TGTGCCAGTAGTGATTCCACTGAAGCTTTCTTT. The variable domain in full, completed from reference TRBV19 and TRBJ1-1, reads DGGITQSPKYLFRKEGQNVTLSCEQNLNHDAMYWYRQDPGQGLRLIYYSQIVNDFQKGDIAEGYSVSREKKESFPLTVTSAQKNPTAFYLCASSDSTEAFFGQGTRLTVV.

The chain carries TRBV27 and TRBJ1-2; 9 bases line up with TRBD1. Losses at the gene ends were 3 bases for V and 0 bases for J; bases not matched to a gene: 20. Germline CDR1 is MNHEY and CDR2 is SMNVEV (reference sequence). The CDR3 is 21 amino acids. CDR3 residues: CASSFSAGDRASHDANYGYTF. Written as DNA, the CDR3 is TGTGCCAGCAGTTTTTCCGCCGGGGACAGGGCATCGCACGATGCTAACTATGGCTACACCTTC.

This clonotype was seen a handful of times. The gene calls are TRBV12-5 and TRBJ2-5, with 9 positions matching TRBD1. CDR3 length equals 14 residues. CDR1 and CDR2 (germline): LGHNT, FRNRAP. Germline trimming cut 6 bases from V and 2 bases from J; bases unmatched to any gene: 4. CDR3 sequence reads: CASGRTGEQETQYF. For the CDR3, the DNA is TGTGCTAGTGGACGGACAGGGGAACAAGAGACCCAGTACTTC.

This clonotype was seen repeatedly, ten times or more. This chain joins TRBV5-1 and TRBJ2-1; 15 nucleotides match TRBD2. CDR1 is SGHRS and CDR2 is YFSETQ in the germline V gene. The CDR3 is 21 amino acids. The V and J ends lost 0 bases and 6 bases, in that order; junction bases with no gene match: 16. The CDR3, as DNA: TGCGCCAGCAGCTTGGTTCCAACCCGAGGACTAGCGGGAGGGCGTCTCAATGAGCAGTTCTTC. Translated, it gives CASSLVPTRGLAGGRLNEQFF.

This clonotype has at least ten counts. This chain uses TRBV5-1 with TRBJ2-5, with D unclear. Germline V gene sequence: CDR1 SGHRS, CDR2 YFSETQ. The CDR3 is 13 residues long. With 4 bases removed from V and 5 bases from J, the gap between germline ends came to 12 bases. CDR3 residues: CASSQSRWETQYF. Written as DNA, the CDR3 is TGCGCCAGCAGCCAGAGTCGTTGGGAGACCCAGTACTTC. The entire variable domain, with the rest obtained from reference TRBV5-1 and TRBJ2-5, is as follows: KAGVTQTPRYLIKTRGQQVTLSCSPISGHRSVSWYQQTPGQGLQFLFEYFSETQRNKGNFPGRFSGRQFSNSRSEMNVSTLELGDSALYLCASSQSRWETQYFGPGTRLLVL.

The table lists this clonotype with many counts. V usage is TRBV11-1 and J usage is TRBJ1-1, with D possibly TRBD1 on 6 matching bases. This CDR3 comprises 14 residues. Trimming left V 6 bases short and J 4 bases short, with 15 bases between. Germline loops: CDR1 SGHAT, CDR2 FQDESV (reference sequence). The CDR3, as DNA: TGTGCCAGCAGTCCCTCCCACAGGGTCACTGAAGCTTTCTTT. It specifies CASSPSHRVTEAFF.

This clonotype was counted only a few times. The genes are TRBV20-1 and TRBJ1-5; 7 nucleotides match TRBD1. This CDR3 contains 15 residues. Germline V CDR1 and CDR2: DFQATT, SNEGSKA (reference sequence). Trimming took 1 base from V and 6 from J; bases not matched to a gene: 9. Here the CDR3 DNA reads TGCAGTGCTAGAGTCCCAGGGGGACCCCTTCAGCCCCAGCATTTT. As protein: CSARVPGGPLQPQHF.

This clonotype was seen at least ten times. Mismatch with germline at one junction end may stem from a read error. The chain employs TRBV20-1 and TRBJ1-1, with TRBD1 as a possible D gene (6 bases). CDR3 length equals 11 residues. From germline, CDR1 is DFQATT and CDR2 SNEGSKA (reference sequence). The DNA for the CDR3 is TGCAGTGCTAGAACCGAACGGGGGGCTCTCTTT. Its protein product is CSARTERGALF.

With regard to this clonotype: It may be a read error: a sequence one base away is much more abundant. The DNA for the CDR3 is TGTCCCAGCAACGTAGCCCGTGAGCAGTTCTTC. It is translated as CPSNVAREQFF. The chain couples TRBV2 to TRBJ2-1; the D is unclear. There are 11 residues in the CDR3. The germline V gene encodes CDR1 SNHLY and CDR2 FYNNEI.

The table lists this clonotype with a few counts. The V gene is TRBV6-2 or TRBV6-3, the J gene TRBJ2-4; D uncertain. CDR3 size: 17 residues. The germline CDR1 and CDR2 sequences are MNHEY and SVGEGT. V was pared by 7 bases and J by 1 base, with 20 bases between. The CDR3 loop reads CASTYNGLVLAKNIQYF. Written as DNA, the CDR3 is TGTGCCAGCACCTACAATGGGCTGGTGCTGGCCAAAAACATTCAGTACTTC.

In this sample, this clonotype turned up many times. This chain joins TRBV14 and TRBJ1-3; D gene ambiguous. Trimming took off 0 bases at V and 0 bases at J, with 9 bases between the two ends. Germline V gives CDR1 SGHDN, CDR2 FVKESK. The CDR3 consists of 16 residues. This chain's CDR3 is CASSQDVGYSGNTIYF. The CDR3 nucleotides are TGTGCCAGCAGCCAAGATGTGGGCTACTCTGGAAACACCATATATTTT.

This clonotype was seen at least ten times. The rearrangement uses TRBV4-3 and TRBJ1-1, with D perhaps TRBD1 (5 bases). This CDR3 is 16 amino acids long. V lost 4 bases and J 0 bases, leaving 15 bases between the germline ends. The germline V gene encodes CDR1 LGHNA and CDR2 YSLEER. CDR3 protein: CASSRGTAGLNTEAFF. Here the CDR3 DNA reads TGCGCCAGCAGCCGAGGGACGGCAGGATTGAACACTGAAGCTTTCTTT.